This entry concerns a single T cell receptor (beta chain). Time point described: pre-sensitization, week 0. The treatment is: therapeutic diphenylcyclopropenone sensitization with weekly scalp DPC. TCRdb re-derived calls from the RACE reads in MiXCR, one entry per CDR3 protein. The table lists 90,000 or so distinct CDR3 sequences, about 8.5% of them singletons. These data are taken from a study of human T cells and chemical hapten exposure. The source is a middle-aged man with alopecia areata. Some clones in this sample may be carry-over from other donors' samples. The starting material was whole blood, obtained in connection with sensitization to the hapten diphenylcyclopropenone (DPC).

CDR3 DNA: TGTGCCAGCAGTTTCTCTGCGGGTTTGGGCTACACCTTC. Residues: CASSFSAGLGYTF. This chain links TRBV28 with TRBJ1-2; D not certain. V shed 3 bases and J shed 8 bases, with 13 bases lying between them. CDR3 length equals 13 residues. Germline lookup yields CDR1 MDHEN and CDR2 SYDVKM.